The 6 T cell receptor beta chains below were found in one sample sequenced in a study of blood T cell repertoires in COVID-19. The assay was immunoSEQ multiplex PCR, and TCRdb's table has in-frame clones only and misses some. The sample yields 55,000 or so clones, 80% seen once. Sequenced material: peripheral blood. These receptors all come from a man aged 30 to 39 with COVID-19, enrolled during active disease.

This clone was seen a few times. This chain connects TRBV4-2 to TRBJ2-7; 9 positions agree with TRBD2. V lost 4 bases, J lost 2 bases, and 3 bases stayed unmatched. The CDR3 runs to 14 residues. Germline V gene data show CDR1 as LGHNA and CDR2 as YNFKEQ. CDR3: CASSRAGGAYEQYF. The CDR3 nucleotides are TGTGCCAGCAGCCGAGCGGGAGGTGCCTACGAGCAGTACTTC.

The rearrangement links TRBV15 to TRBJ2-1, with a possible D match to TRBD2 (7 bases). Trimming shortened V by 0 bases and J by 5 bases, and 17 bases separated the two germline ends. The CDR3 runs 17 residues. Germline V gene sequence: CDR1 LNHNV, CDR2 YYDKDF (reference sequence). This CDR3 reads CATSRDGGAGADNEQFF. CDR3 in DNA: TGTGCCACCAGCAGAGATGGGGGCGCGGGAGCGGACAATGAGCAGTTCTTC.

This clone came up a few times. The chain has TRBV2 and TRBJ1-1, with D unclear. V lost 10 bases to trimming and J lost 1 base, with 16 bases between them. The CDR3 length is 14 residues. Germline V gene data show CDR1 as SNHLY and CDR2 as FYNNEI. CDR3 bases: TGTGCCACTCAGGCGAGTAATACGAACACTGAAGCTTTCTTT. Its protein product is CATQASNTNTEAFF.

The chain uses TRBV7-2 and TRBJ2-7; D uncertain. The CDR3 has 11 residues. Trimming pared 4 bases from V and 4 bases from J, leaving 5 bases between. Germline V gene sequence: CDR1 SGHTA, CDR2 FQGNSA. CDR3 DNA sequence: TGTGCCAGCAGCTCTCTATACGAGCAGTACTTC. This gives the protein CASSSLYEQYF.

This clone was seen a single time. The chain carries TRBV24-1 and TRBJ2-3, with 10 nucleotides matching TRBD1. The CDR3 has 15 amino acids. Germline V gene data show CDR1 as KGHDR and CDR2 as SFDVKD. The trim removed 5 bases at V and 3 bases at J, leaving 4 bases unmatched. Here the CDR3 reads CATSALGQGTDTQYF. Written as DNA, the CDR3 is TGTGCCACCAGTGCCTTGGGACAGGGGACAGATACGCAGTATTTT.

The chain is built from TRBV28 and TRBJ1-5, with a possible D match to TRBD1 (6 bases). Germline V gene data show CDR1 as MDHEN and CDR2 as SYDVKM. Trimming took 7 bases from V and 5 from J, leaving 27 bases between them. CDR3 length: 18 residues. The CDR3 sequence is CASIEWGGQGRLYQPQHF. CDR3 in DNA: TGTGCCAGCATCGAATGGGGGGGGCAGGGAAGGTTGTATCAGCCCCAGCATTTT.